The next 31 T cell receptor beta chains were all read from a single sample in a study of CD8+ T cells in alopecia areata. Investigators isolated RNA and reverse transcribed it into cDNA to act as the sequencing template. Clones were sequenced by immunoSEQ multiplex PCR, and TCRdb holds only the in-frame ones, with some missing. The table lists about 120,000 clones, approximately 60% of them singletons. Material: CD4+ T cells sorted from blood. The receptors originated from a human donor in good health.

V is TRBV7-2 and J is TRBJ1-3, with 10 bases matching TRBD1. The length of the CDR3 is 16 residues. CDR1 SGHTA and CDR2 FQGNSA come from the germline V gene. Germline trimming cut 4 bases from V and 5 bases from J; bases unmatched to any gene: 8. The CDR3 nucleotides read TGTGCCAGCAGCTCCTCCCGGACAGGGGGAAGAAACACCATATATTTT. It codes for CASSSSRTGGRNTIYF.

This clone was counted only a few times. V usage is TRBV30 and J usage is TRBJ1-2; no definite D call. The germline V gene encodes CDR1 GTSNPN and CDR2 SVGIG (reference sequence). V lost 2 bases and J lost 7, with 11 bases in between. This CDR3 contains 12 residues. The CDR3, as DNA: TGTGCCTGGAGTTACGGATCCGGTGGCTACACCTTC. Translated: CAWSYGSGGYTF.

This clone was observed a single time. Here the CDR3 DNA reads TGTGCCAGCAGTGCTGAGGGTGCGAGGGTTAATTCACCCCTCCACTTT. Residues: CASSAEGARVNSPLHF. The genes are TRBV6-1 and TRBJ1-6; D ambiguous. Germline values: CDR1 MNHNS, CDR2 SASEGT. Trimming shortened V by 4 bases and J by 6 bases, and 16 bases separated the two germline ends. The CDR3 contains 16 residues.

This clone was detected once. The J gene is TRBJ1-2, the V gene TRBV6-5; D uncertain. This CDR3 is 13 amino acids long. V was pared by 8 bases and J by 7 bases, with 17 bases between. From germline, CDR1 is MNHEY and CDR2 SVGAGI. The CDR3 nucleotides are TGTGCCAGCTCCCTTACTATGGGCGCTGGCTACACCTTC. Amino acid sequence: CASSLTMGAGYTF.

The rearrangement joins TRBV30 to TRBJ2-3; the D gene is possibly TRBD2 (5 bases). Germline V gene data show CDR1 as GTSNPN and CDR2 as SVGIG (reference sequence). Trimming stripped 4 bases from V and 6 bases from J, with 11 bases between. This CDR3 is built from 12 residues. The CDR3 here is CAWTRTVDTQYF. The DNA of the CDR3 is TGTGCCTGGACCCGGACTGTTGATACGCAGTATTTT.

The chain is built from TRBV23-1 and TRBJ1-4; D gene ambiguous. TRBV23-1 belongs to the ORF category, with a function that is uncertain. The CDR3 consists of 12 residues. V lost 1 base, J lost 9 bases, and 6 bases lay in between. This CDR3 is CASSQFGQKLFF. CDR3 coding DNA: TGCGCCAGCAGTCAATTCGGTCAAAAACTGTTTTTT.

This chain joins TRBV18 and TRBJ2-7; the D gene is possibly TRBD2 (7 bases). V gave up 3 bases and J gave up 5 bases, with 17 bases separating them. The germline gives CDR1 KGHSH, CDR2 LQKENI. The CDR3 is made up of 15 amino acids. The CDR3 spells CASSPSLGGDNEQYF. CDR3 coding DNA: TGTGCCAGCTCACCCTCCTTGGGAGGGGACAACGAGCAGTACTTC.

The chain is built from TRBV7-9 and TRBJ1-6; no clear D gene. Looked up from germline, CDR1 is SEHNR and CDR2 is FQNEAQ (reference sequence). V lost 5 bases to trimming and J lost 6 bases, with 8 bases between them. The CDR3 runs 13 residues. The CDR3 bases are TGTGCCAGCAGCCTCGTCCTTAATTCACCCCTCCACTTT. Amino acids: CASSLVLNSPLHF. The whole variable domain, filled in from reference TRBV7-9 and TRBJ1-6, reads DTGVSQNPRHKITKRGQNVTFRCDPISEHNRLYWYRQTLGQGPEFLTYFQNEAQLEKSRLLSDRFSAERPKGSFSTLEIQRTEQGDSAMYLCASSLVLNSPLHFGNGTRLTVT.

This rearrangement joins TRBV4-1 to TRBJ2-7; 11 bases agree with TRBD1. Trimming took 4 bases from V and 2 from J; bases not matched to a gene: 7. Germline-derived CDR1 and CDR2 are MGHRA and YSYEKL. The CDR3 length is 16 residues. The CDR3 DNA reads as TGCGCCAGCAGCCCCCCACCGGGACAGGGGGCCTACGAGCAGTACTTC. Translated: CASSPPPGQGAYEQYF.

This clone was seen only a few times. The chain couples TRBV29-1 to TRBJ1-1, with a possible D match to TRBD1 (5 bases). The CDR3 has 13 residues. Germline lookup yields CDR1 SQVTM and CDR2 ANQGSEA. V lost 3 bases to trimming and J lost 3 bases, with 11 bases between them. DNA of the CDR3: TGCAGCGTTGAGAGGGGAGGGTACACTGAAGCTTTCTTT. It encodes CSVERGGYTEAFF.

This chain connects TRBV5-1 to TRBJ2-7, with 7 bases fitting TRBD2. CDR1 and CDR2 from the germline V gene are SGHRS and YFSETQ. After removal of 5 bases from V and 2 bases from J, the junction contained 4 bases not matched to a gene. This CDR3 comprises 13 residues. The chain's CDR3 is CASSPGGTYEQYF. CDR3 bases: TGCGCCAGCAGTCCGGGGGGAACCTACGAGCAGTACTTC.

The chain carries TRBV6-5 and TRBJ1-1; 9 positions agree with TRBD1. CDR3 size: 15 residues. J was trimmed by 6 bases and V by 3 bases; bases with no gene match: 8. Germline V gives CDR1 MNHEY, CDR2 SVGAGI. Here the CDR3 reads CASSYPTGGRSEAFF. The CDR3 nucleotides read TGTGCCAGCAGTTATCCGACAGGGGGGAGGTCTGAAGCTTTCTTT.

This clone appeared once. The chain uses TRBV28 and TRBJ1-2; tentative D call: TRBD1 (6 bases). The CDR3 length is 13 residues. Germline V gene data show CDR1 as MDHEN and CDR2 as SYDVKM. The V end was cut by 1 base, the J end by 8 bases, with 11 bases between. The CDR3, as DNA: TGTGCCAGCAGTTTATCAGCAGGGGAAGGCTACACCTTC. Its protein is CASSLSAGEGYTF.

The chain recombines TRBV6-6 with TRBJ2-5, with 7 bases that match TRBD1. Germline V gene lookup returns CDR1 MNHNY and CDR2 SVGAGI (reference sequence). V lost 2 bases to trimming and J lost 5 bases; unmatched junction nucleotides: 8. The CDR3 has 15 residues. CDR3 sequence: CASSYPSQGVETQYF. In DNA, the CDR3 is TGTGCCAGCAGTTACCCGAGCCAGGGGGTGGAGACCCAGTACTTC.

The chain employs TRBV7-8 and TRBJ1-6, with D unclear. V was cut by 6 bases and J by 7 bases, with 13 bases left in between. Germline loops: CDR1 SGHVS, CDR2 FQNEAQ. The CDR3 sequence is 14 residues long. CDR3 protein: CASRRQAGNSPLHF. In DNA form, the CDR3 reads TGTGCCAGCAGGAGGCAGGCTGGGAATTCACCCCTCCACTTT.

The chain couples TRBV19 to TRBJ2-1, with 8 bases lining up with TRBD2. The CDR3 consists of 14 residues. The germline V gene encodes CDR1 LNHDA and CDR2 SQIVND (reference sequence). The V and J ends lost 4 bases and 3 bases, in that order; junction bases with no gene match: 2. For the CDR3, the DNA is TGTGCCAGTAGTAGCGGGGGGCTCTACAATGAGCAGTTCTTC. It is translated as CASSSGGLYNEQFF.

The V and J genes are TRBV7-8 and TRBJ2-7; 10 bases match TRBD2. V shed 1 base and J 0 bases; nucleotides not matched to a gene: 0. CDR1 is SGHVS, CDR2 FQNEAQ, per germline. This CDR3 region has 15 residues. CDR3: CASSLGTSGSYEQYF. The CDR3 region has the DNA TGTGCCAGCAGCTTAGGGACTAGCGGCTCCTACGAGCAGTACTTC.

This clone was counted a single time. The V gene is TRBV29-1, the J gene TRBJ1-2, with 7 nucleotides matching TRBD1. This CDR3 comprises 13 residues. The V gene end was trimmed by 4 bases and the J gene end by 8 bases; junction bases not matched to a gene: 10. Germline assignment: CDR1 SQVTM and CDR2 ANQGSEA. The CDR3 DNA sequence: TGCAGCGTTGCACTTGACAGGGCTCGCGGCTACACCTTC. Amino acids: CSVALDRARGYTF. The whole variable domain, remainder taken from reference TRBV29-1 and TRBJ1-2, is SAVISQKPSRDICQRGTSLTIQCQVDSQVTMMFWYRQQPGQSLTLIATANQGSEATYESGFVIDKFPISRPNLTFSTLTVSNMSPEDSSIYLCSVALDRARGYTFGSGTRLTVV.

This clone was counted between two and nine times. This chain joins TRBV6-6 and TRBJ2-7; no definite D call. Trimming removed 10 bases from V and 2 bases from J, with 12 bases in between. Germline CDR1 MNHNY, CDR2 SVGAGI (reference sequence). The CDR3 sequence is 12 residues long. For the CDR3, the DNA is TGTGCCACCGGACCAGCCACCTACGAGCAGTACTTC. Residues: CATGPATYEQYF.

V and J are TRBV30 and TRBJ2-6; TRBD1 matches at 8 bases. CDR3 length: 18 amino acids. Germline V gene sequence: CDR1 GTSNPN, CDR2 SVGIG (reference sequence). V gave up 1 base and J gave up 2 bases; unmatched junction bases: 10. The CDR3 region is CAWSGTGQVFTGANVLTF. The CDR3 DNA reads as TGTGCCTGGAGTGGTACGGGACAGGTTTTCACTGGGGCCAACGTCCTGACTTTC.

The chain joins TRBV30 to TRBJ2-7, with TRBD1 identical over 10 bases. Germline assignment: CDR1 GTSNPN and CDR2 SVGIG (reference sequence). The V gene end was trimmed by 3 bases and the J gene end by 2 bases; junction bases not matched to a gene: 1. The CDR3 has 13 residues. CDR3 in DNA: TGTGCCTGGAGCGGACAGGGGGCCTACGAGCAGTACTTC. Translating it yields CAWSGQGAYEQYF.

The chain has TRBV10-3 and TRBJ2-7; a possible D gene is TRBD1 (7 bases). The V and J ends lost 5 bases and 3 bases respectively, with 17 bases between them. The CDR3 contains 15 residues. Germline assignment: CDR1 ENHRY and CDR2 SYGVKD. CDR3 in DNA: TGTGCCATCAGTCGCGGGACAGATTATTTCTACGAGCAGTACTTC. Protein product: CAISRGTDYFYEQYF.

This chain uses TRBV7-9 with TRBJ2-1; D not resolved. The V and J ends lost 1 base and 9 bases respectively, with 13 bases between them. The CDR3 is 14 amino acids. CDR1 is SEHNR, CDR2 FQNEAQ, per germline (reference sequence). This CDR3 is CASSLVGSQTEQFF. CDR3 coding DNA: TGTGCCAGCAGCTTAGTGGGGTCCCAGACTGAGCAGTTCTTC.

This chain uses TRBV4-2 with TRBJ1-2; the match to TRBD1 covers 9 bases. The CDR3 consists of 14 residues. J lost 7 bases, V lost 0 bases, and 3 bases had no gene match. Germline V gives CDR1 LGHNA, CDR2 YNFKEQ. DNA for the CDR3: TGTGCCAGCAGCCAAGAGGGGACAGGGTTTGGCTACACCTTC. Residues: CASSQEGTGFGYTF.

J is TRBJ2-7 and V is TRBV12-5, with D maybe TRBD2 (7 bases). The CDR3 is 15 residues long. V was cut by 9 bases and J by 6 bases, with 24 bases left in between. CDR1 LGHNT and CDR2 FRNRAP come from the germline V gene. This CDR3 is CASEKGDYGGAEQYF. The CDR3 nucleotides read TGTGCTAGCGAGAAGGGGGACTACGGAGGTGCCGAGCAGTACTTC. The full variable domain, completed using reference TRBV12-5 and TRBJ2-7, is DARVTQTPRHKVTEMGQEVTMRCQPILGHNTVFWYRQTMMQGLELLAYFRNRAPLDDSGMPKDRFSAEMPDATLATLKIQPSEPRDSAVYFCASEKGDYGGAEQYFGPGTRLTVT.

The chain employs TRBV10-3 and TRBJ1-2, with D possibly being TRBD1 (5 bases). The germline V and J ends were trimmed by 2 bases and 3 bases, with 7 bases remaining between them. CDR1 is ENHRY and CDR2 is SYGVKD in the germline V gene. The CDR3 is made up of 13 amino acids. CDR3 protein: CAISEDSDYGYTF. CDR3 sequence (DNA): TGTGCCATCAGTGAGGACAGCGACTATGGCTACACCTTC.

The chain couples TRBV5-6 to TRBJ2-5, with D perhaps TRBD1 (5 bases). The CDR3 covers 11 residues. V was shortened by 4 bases and J by 8 bases, with 9 bases between the two germline ends. Germline V gene data show CDR1 as SGHDT and CDR2 as YYEEEE. Here the CDR3 DNA reads TGTGCCAGCAGCCTAGGGGATACCCAGTACTTC. Translated, it gives CASSLGDTQYF.

This clone occurred once. The chain uses TRBV5-4 and TRBJ2-2, with no clear D. The V gene's germline CDR1 is SGHNT and CDR2 YYREEE (reference sequence). The V end lost 4 bases, the J end lost 6 bases, and 7 bases lay between the germline ends. The CDR3 is made up of 12 amino acids. The CDR3 DNA follows: TGTGCCAGCAGCCCCAGAGCCGGGGAGCTGTTTTTT. Its translation is CASSPRAGELFF.

The rearrangement joins TRBV5-6 to TRBJ2-3; D not resolved. Germline CDR1 SGHDT, CDR2 YYEEEE. There are 13 residues in the CDR3. Trimming shortened V by 4 bases and J by 2 bases, and 8 bases separated the two germline ends. CDR3 in amino acids: CASSTYFTDTQYF. The CDR3 coding sequence is TGTGCCAGCAGCACCTACTTCACAGATACGCAGTATTTT.

As concerns this clone: Other DNA sequences from this sample encode an identical CDR3 as well. The chain uses TRBV18 and TRBJ2-3; D not certain. Germline CDR1 reads KGHSH; CDR2 reads LQKENI. The CDR3 extends over 12 amino acids. Trimming removed 6 bases from V and 0 bases from J, with 4 bases in between. Here the CDR3 reads CASSPSTDTQYF. CDR3 DNA sequence: TGTGCCAGCTCTCCTAGCACAGATACGCAGTATTTT.

This clone was found a few times. The chain is built from TRBV29-1 and TRBJ2-7; D is perhaps TRBD1 (6 bases). The CDR3 extends over 12 amino acids. With 5 bases removed from V and 1 base from J, the gap between germline ends came to 9 bases. Germline V CDR1 and CDR2: SQVTM, ANQGSEA. The CDR3 sequence: CSVSQGSYEQYF. The CDR3 bases are TGCAGCGTTTCACAGGGATCCTACGAGCAGTACTTC.